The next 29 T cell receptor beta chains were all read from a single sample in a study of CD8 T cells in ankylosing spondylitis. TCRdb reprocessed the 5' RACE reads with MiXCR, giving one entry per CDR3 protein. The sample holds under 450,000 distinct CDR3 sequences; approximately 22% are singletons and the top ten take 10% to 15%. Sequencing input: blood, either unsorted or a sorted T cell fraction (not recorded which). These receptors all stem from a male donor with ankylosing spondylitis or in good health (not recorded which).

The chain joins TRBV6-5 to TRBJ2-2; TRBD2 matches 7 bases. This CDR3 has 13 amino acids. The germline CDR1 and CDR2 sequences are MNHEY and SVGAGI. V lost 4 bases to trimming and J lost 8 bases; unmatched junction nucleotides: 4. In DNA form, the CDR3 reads TGTGCCAGCAGTTGGCAGGGAGGGGGGGAGCTGTTTTTT. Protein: CASSWQGGGELFF.

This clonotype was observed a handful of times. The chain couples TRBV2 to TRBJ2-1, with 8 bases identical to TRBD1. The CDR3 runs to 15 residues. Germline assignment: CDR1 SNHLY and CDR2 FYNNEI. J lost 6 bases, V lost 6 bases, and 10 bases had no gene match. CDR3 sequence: CASRLAGQVVNEQFF. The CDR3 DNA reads TGTGCCAGCAGACTTGCGGGACAGGTTGTCAATGAGCAGTTCTTC.

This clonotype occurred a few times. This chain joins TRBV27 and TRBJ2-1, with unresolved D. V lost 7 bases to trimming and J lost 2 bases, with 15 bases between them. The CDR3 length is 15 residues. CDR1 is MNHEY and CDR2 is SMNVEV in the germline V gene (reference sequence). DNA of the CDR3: TGTGCCAGCACCCTTTCCCTAGGGACCTACAATGAGCAGTTCTTC. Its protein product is CASTLSLGTYNEQFF.

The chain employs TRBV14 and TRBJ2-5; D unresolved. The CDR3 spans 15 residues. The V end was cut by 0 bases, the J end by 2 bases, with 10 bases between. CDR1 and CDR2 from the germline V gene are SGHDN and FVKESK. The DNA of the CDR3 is TGTGCCAGCAGCCAAGAGCTGGATCCACAAGAGACCCAGTACTTC. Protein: CASSQELDPQETQYF.

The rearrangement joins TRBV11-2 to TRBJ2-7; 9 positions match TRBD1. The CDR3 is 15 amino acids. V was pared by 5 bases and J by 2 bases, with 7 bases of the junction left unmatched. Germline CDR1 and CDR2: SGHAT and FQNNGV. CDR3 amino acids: CASSLGTGSTYEQYF. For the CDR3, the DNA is TGTGCCAGCAGCCTTGGGACAGGGTCGACCTACGAGCAGTACTTC.

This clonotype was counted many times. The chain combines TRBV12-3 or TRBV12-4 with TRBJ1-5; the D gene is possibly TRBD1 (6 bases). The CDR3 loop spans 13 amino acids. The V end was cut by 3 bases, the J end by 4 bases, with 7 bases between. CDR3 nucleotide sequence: TGTGCCAGCAGTTTGGGGGCGAATCAGCCCCAGCATTTT. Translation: CASSLGANQPQHF.

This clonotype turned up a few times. Written as DNA, the CDR3 is TGCAGTGCTAGAGATATTCCACAGGGTGGGGAGACCCAGTACTTC. It codes for CSARDIPQGGETQYF. The V gene is TRBV20-1, the J gene TRBJ2-5; weak D call: TRBD1 (6 bases). Trimming removed 0 bases at V and 5 bases at J, with 16 bases between. CDR3 length: 15 amino acids. The germline V gene has CDR1 DFQATT and CDR2 SNEGSKA (reference sequence).

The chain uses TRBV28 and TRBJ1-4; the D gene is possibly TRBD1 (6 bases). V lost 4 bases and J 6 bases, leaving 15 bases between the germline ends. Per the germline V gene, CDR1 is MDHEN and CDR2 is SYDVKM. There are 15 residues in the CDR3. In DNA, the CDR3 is TGTGCCAGCAGTTCCGTCCAGGGGCTCGATGAAAAACTGTTTTTT. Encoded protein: CASSSVQGLDEKLFF.

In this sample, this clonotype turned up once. In DNA form, the CDR3 reads TGCAGTGCTATGACAGGGGGAAAGTTCCACGAGCAGTACTTC. Protein product: CSAMTGGKFHEQYF. V is TRBV20-1 and J is TRBJ2-7; TRBD1 aligns across 9 bases. Trimming at V came to 4 bases and at J to 5 bases, leaving 9 bases not matched to a gene. Germline V CDR1 and CDR2: DFQATT, SNEGSKA (reference sequence). This CDR3 has 14 residues.

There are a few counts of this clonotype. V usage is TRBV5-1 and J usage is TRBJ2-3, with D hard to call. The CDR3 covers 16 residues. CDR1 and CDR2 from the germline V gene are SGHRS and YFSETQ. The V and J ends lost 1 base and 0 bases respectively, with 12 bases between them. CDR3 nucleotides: TGCGCCAGCAGCTTGTGGACGGGCTTGAGCACAGATACGCAGTATTTT. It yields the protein CASSLWTGLSTDTQYF.

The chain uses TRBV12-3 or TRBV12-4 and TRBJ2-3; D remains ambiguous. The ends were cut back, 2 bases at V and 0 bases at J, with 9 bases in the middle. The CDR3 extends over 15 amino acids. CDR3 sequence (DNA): TGTGCCAGCAGTTTAAACTCCCATAGCACAGATACGCAGTATTTT. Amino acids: CASSLNSHSTDTQYF.

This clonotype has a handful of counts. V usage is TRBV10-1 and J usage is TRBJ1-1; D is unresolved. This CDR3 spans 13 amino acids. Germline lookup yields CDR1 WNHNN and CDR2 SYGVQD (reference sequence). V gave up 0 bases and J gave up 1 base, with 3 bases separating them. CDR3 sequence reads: CASSESGNTEAFF. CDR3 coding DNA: TGCGCCAGCAGTGAGTCAGGGAACACTGAAGCTTTCTTT.

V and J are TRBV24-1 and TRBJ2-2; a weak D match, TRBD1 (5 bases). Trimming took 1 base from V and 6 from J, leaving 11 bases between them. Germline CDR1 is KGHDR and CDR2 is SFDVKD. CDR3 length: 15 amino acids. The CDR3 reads CATSDFRSGSGELFF. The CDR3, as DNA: TGTGCCACCAGTGATTTCCGGTCAGGGTCCGGGGAGCTGTTTTTT.

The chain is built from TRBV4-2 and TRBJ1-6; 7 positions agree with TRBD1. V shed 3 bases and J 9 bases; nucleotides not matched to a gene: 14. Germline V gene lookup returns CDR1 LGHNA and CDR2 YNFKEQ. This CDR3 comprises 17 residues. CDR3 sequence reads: CASSQGPPGGGGSPLHF. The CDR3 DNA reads TGTGCCAGCAGCCAGGGCCCGCCAGGGGGTGGCGGTTCACCCCTCCACTTT.

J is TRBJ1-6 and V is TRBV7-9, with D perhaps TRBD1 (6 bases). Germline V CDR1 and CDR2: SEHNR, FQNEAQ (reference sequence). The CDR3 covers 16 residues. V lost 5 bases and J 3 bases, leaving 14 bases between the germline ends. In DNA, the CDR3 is TGTGCCAGCAGCCCGACGGGACACCTCTATAATTCACCCCTCCACTTT. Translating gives CASSPTGHLYNSPLHF.

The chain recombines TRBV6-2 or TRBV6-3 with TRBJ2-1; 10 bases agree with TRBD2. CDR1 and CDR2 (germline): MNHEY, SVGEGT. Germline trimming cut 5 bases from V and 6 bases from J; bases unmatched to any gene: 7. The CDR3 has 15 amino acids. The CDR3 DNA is TGTGCCAGCAGTCACCTAGCGGGGGATCTCAATGAGCAGTTCTTC. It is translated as CASSHLAGDLNEQFF.

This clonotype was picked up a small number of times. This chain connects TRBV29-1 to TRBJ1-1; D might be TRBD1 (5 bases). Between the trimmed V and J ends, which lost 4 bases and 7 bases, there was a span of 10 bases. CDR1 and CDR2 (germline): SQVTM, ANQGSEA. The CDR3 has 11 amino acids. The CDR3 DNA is TGCAGCGTTGGGGGCGTCGGTGAAGCTTTCTTT. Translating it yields CSVGGVGEAFF.

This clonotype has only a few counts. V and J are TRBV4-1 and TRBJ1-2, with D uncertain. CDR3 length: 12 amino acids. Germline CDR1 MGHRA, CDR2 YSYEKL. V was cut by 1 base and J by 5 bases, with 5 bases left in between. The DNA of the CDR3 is TGCGCCAGCAGCCAAGCGAGATATGGCTACACCTTC. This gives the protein CASSQARYGYTF.

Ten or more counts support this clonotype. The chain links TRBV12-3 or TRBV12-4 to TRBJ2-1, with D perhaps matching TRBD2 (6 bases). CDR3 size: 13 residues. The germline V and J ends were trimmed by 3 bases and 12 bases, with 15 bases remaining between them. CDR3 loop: CASSFLAGGGQFF. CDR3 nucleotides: TGTGCCAGCAGTTTTCTAGCCGGGGGTGGGCAGTTCTTC.

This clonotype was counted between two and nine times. CDR3: CASSLDVLAGGPSPGELFF. CDR3 DNA: TGTGCCAGCAGCTTAGATGTCCTAGCGGGGGGGCCGAGTCCCGGGGAGCTGTTTTTT. The chain is built from TRBV7-8 and TRBJ2-2; TRBD2 matches at 12 bases. The V gene end was trimmed by 1 base and the J gene end by 6 bases; junction bases not matched to a gene: 12. The CDR3 is 19 amino acids. The germline V gene encodes CDR1 SGHVS and CDR2 FQNEAQ. The variable domain in full, with the rest retrieved from reference TRBV7-8 and TRBJ2-2, is GAGVSQSPRYKVAKRGQDVALRCDPISGHVSLFWYQQALGQGPEFLTYFQNEAQLDKSGLPSDRFFAERPEGSVSTLKIQRTQQEDSAVYLCASSLDVLAGGPSPGELFFGEGSRLTVL.

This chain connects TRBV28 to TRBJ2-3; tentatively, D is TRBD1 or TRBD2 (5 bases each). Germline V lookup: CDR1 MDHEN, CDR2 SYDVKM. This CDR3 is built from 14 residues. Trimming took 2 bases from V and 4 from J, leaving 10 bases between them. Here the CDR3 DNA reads TGTGCCAGCAGTTTAGGGGGAGATGCAGATACGCAGTATTTT. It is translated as CASSLGGDADTQYF.

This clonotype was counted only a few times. This chain's CDR3 is CASSLLAGETYEQYF. CDR3 nucleotides: TGCGCCAGCAGCTTACTAGCGGGCGAAACCTACGAGCAGTACTTC. The V and J genes are TRBV5-1 and TRBJ2-7, with 9 bases aligning to TRBD2. This CDR3 has 15 amino acids. V dropped 2 bases and J dropped 2; count of bases not matched to a gene: 5. The germline V gene encodes CDR1 SGHRS and CDR2 YFSETQ.

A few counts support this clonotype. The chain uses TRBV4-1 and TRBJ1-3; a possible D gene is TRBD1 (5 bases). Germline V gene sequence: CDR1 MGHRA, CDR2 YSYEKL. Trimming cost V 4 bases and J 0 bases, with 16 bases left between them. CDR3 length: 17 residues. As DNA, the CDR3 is TGCGCCAGCAGCCCGGACACCTTACTTTCCTCTGGAAACACCATATATTTT. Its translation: CASSPDTLLSSGNTIYF.

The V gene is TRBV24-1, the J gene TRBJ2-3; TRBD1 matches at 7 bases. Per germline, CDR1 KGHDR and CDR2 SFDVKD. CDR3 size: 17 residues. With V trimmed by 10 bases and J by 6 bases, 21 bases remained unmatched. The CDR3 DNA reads TGTGCCACTCGGATGGGCGTCAACAGGGGTTACGAGGATACGCAGTATTTT. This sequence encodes CATRMGVNRGYEDTQYF.

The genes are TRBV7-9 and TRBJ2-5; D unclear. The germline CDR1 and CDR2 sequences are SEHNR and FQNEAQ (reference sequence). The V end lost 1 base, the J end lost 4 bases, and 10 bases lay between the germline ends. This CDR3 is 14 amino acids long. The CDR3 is CASSLGGRLETQYF. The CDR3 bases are TGTGCCAGCAGCTTAGGAGGCAGGCTAGAGACCCAGTACTTC.

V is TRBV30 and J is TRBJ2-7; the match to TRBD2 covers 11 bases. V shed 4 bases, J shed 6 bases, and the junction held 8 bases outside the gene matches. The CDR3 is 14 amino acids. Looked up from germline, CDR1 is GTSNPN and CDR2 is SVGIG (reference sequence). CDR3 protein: CAWNVAGGLVEQYF. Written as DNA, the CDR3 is TGTGCCTGGAACGTAGCGGGGGGGCTTGTCGAGCAGTACTTC.

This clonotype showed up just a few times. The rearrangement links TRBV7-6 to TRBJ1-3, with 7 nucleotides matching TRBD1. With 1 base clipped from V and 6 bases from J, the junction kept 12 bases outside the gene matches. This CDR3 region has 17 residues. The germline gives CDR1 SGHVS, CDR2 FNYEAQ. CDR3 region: CASSLDMETGDENTIYF. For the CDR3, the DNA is TGTGCCAGCAGCTTAGACATGGAAACAGGGGACGAAAACACCATATATTTT.

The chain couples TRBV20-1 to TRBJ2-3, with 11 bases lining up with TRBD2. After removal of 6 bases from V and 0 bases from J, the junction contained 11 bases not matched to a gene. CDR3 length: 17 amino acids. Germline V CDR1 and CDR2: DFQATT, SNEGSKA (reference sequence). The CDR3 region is CSAPSRTSGSSTDTQYF. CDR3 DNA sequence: TGCAGTGCCCCGAGCCGGACTAGCGGGTCTAGCACAGATACGCAGTATTTT.

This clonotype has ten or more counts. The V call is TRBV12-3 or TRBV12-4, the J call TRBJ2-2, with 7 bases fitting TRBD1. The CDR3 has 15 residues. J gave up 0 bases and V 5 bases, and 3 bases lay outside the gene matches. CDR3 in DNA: TGTGCCAGCAGTCCTGGACAGGCGAACACCGGGGAGCTGTTTTTT. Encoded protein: CASSPGQANTGELFF.